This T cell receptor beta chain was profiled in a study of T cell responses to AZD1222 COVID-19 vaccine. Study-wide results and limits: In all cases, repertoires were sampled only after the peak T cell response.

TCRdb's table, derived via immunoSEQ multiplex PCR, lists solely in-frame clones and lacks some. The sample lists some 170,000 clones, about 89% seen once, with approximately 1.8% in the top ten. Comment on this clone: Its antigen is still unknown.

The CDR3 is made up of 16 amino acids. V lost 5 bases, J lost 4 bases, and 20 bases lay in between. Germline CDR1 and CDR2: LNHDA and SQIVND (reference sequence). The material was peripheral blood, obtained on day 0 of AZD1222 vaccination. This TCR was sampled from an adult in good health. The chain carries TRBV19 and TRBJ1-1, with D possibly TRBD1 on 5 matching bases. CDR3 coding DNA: TGTGCCAGTAGTCCCACTTCGGGGGGTTCGGGCACTGAAGCTTTCTTT. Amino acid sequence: CASSPTSGGSGTEAFF.